This record looks at one T cell receptor (beta chain) sequence and its context. Under the authors' procedure: After removing out-of-frame reads, under 2.5 million distinct TCRbeta sequences remained. Here immunoSEQ multiplex PCR was the method, and the copy in TCRdb shows in-frame clones only, minus some. V and J calls and clone size follow that table, whereas D and trimming were derived from the DNA. Of around 99,000 clones in the sample, under 90% were seen once. The sort gate was single viable CD3+CD4+CD8-CD45RO+ cells for memory CD4+ T cells. Donors' CMV status reflects serum IgG against pp150, pp28, p38, p52. The CDR3 consists of 15 residues. Germline CDR1 MNHNS, CDR2 SASEGT. V was pared by 5 bases and J by 0 bases, with 3 bases of the junction left unmatched. The data were taken from a study of memory CD4+ T cells and cytomegalovirus serostatus. Study in general: Healthy Belgian adult donors included about nine CMV-positive and 24 CMV-negative people.

This chain links TRBV6-1 with TRBJ1-5; TRBD1 aligns across 8 bases. Sequencing was performed on memory CD4+ T cells from blood. This clonotype originated in an adult in good health and CMV-seropositive. The CDR3 DNA reads as TGTGCCAGCAGTCCGACAGGGGATAGCAATCAGCCCCAGCATTTT. Protein sequence: CASSPTGDSNQPQHF.